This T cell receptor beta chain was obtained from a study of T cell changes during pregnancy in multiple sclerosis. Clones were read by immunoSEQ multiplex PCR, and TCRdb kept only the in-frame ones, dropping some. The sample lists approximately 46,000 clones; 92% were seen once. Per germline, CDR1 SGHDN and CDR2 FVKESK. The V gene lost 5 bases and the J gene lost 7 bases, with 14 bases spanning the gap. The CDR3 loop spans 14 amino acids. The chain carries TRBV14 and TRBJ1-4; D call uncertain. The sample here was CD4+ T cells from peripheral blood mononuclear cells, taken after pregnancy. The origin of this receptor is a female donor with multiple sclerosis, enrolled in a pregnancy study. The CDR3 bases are TGTGCCAGCAGCTCCTCTCTAATAGCTGAAAAACTGTTTTTT. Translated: CASSSSLIAEKLFF.